What follows is one T cell receptor beta chain and its context. This sample was included in a study of blood T cell repertoires in COVID-19. Sequencing used immunoSEQ multiplex PCR; TCRdb keeps in-frame clones, though not all of them. The top ten hold approximately 14% of the sample, which has a few hundred thousand clones, about 80% seen once. The V gene's germline CDR1 is SGHRS and CDR2 YFSETQ. V shed 7 bases and J 5 bases; nucleotides not matched to a gene: 33. The CDR3 is 24 residues long. The sample comprised peripheral blood. The rearrangement uses TRBV5-1 and TRBJ2-1; 13 bases are a match to TRBD2. The receptor comes from a person between 65 and 80 years old with COVID-19, enrolled during active disease. As DNA, the CDR3 is TGCGCCAGCGGGTTACCGGGACAAGAGACTAGCGGGAGGACATCGGGTTCGGGCCACAATGAGCAGTTCTTC. Its translation: CASGLPGQETSGRTSGSGHNEQFF.